This TCR beta chain was observed in a study of cytotoxic CD8 clonotypes in ibrutinib-treated CLL. Points from the study as a whole: Clonality went up at the time of ibrutinib response, stayed stable in sustained remission, and later dropped back toward its baseline level at progression.

To note about this clone: Its antigen is still unknown.

The assay was immunoSEQ multiplex PCR, and TCRdb's table has in-frame clones only and misses some. Of around 250,000 clones detected, 60% to 75% appear once; the ten largest clones hold 15%. Cryopreserved PBMCs yielded about 2 micrograms of genomic DNA for TCR beta libraries. The length of the CDR3 is 15 residues. This sequence joins TRBV12-2 and TRBJ1-4. TRBV12-2 counts as a pseudogene. The TCR originated in a human donor with chronic lymphocytic leukemia. The source material was PBMCs, sampled after 24 months of ibrutinib treatment. The CDR3 is CASRPVGGEGEKLFF. The CDR3 DNA is TGTGCAAGTCGCCCAGTGGGAGGGGAGGGGGAAAAACTGTTTTTT.